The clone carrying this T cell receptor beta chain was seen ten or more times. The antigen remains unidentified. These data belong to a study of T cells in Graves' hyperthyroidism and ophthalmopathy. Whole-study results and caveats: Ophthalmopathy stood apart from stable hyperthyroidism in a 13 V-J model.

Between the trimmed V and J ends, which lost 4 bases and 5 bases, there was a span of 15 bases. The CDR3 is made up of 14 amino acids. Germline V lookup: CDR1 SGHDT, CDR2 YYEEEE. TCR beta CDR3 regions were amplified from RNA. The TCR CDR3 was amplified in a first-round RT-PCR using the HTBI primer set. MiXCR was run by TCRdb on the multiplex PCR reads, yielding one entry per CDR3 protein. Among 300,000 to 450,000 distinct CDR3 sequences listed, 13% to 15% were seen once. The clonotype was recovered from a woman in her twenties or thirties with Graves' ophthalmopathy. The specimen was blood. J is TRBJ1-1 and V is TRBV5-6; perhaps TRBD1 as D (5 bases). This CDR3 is CASSPGGGITEAFF. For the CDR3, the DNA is TGTGCCAGCAGCCCCGGGGGGGGAATTACTGAAGCTTTCTTT. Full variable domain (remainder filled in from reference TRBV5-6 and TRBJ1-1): DAGVTQSPTHLIKTRGQQVTLRCSPKSGHDTVSWYQQALGQGPQFIFQYYEEEERQRGNFPDRFSGHQFPNYSSELNVNALLLGDSALYLCASSPGGGITEAFFGQGTRLTVV.